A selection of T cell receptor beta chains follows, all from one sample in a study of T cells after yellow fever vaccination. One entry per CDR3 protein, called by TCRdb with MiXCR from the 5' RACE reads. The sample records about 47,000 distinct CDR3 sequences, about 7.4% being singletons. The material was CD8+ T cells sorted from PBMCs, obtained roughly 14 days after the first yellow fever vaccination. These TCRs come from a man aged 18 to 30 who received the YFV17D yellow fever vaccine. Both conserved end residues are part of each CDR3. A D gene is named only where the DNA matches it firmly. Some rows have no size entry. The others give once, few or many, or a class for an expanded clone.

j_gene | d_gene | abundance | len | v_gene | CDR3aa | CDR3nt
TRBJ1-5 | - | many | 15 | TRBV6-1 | CASSEREWSNQPQHF | TGTGCCAGCAGTGAGCGGGAATGGAGCAATCAGCCCCAGCATTTT
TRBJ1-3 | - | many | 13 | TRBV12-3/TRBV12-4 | CASREDRGNTIYF | TGTGCCAGCAGGGAGGACAGAGGAAACACCATATATTTT
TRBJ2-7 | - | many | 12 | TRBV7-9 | CASSSPGYEQYF | TGTGCCAGCAGCAGCCCGGGCTACGAGCAGTACTTC
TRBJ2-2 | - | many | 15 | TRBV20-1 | CSARDLGEDTGELFF | TGCAGTGCTAGAGATCTAGGGGAGGACACCGGGGAGCTGTTTTTT
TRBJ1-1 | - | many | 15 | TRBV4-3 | CASSQDRGAGTEAFF | TGCGCCAGCAGCCAAGATCGCGGGGCAGGGACTGAAGCTTTCTTT
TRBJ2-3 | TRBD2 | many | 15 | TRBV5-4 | CASSSLGGDADTQYF | TGTGCCAGCAGCTCTCTCGGGGGGGACGCAGATACGCAGTATTTT
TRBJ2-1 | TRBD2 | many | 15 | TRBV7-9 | CAGSPAGTSVSEQFF | TGTGCCGGCAGCCCGGCCGGGACTAGCGTCAGTGAGCAGTTCTTC
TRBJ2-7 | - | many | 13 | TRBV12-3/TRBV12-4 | CASSDVATYEQYF | TGTGCCAGCAGCGACGTCGCGACTTACGAGCAGTACTTC
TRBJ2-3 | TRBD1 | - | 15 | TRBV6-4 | CASSPGQGAADTQYF | TGTGCCAGCAGCCCGGGACAGGGGGCGGCAGATACGCAGTATTTT
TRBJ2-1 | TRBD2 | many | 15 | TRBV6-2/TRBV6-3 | CASSYTGSGGNEQFF | TGTGCCAGCAGTTACACCGGTAGCGGGGGTAATGAGCAGTTCTTC
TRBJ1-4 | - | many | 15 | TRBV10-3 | CAISPSAGANEKLFF | TGTGCCATCAGTCCATCGGCAGGCGCGAATGAAAAACTGTTTTTT
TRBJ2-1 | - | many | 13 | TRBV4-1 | CASSQAASIEQFF | TGCGCCAGCAGCCAAGCGGCTAGCATCGAGCAGTTCTTC
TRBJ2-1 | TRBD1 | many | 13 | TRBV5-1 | CASSRLRDSLQFF | TGCGCCAGCAGCCGCCTCCGGGACAGCTTGCAGTTCTTC
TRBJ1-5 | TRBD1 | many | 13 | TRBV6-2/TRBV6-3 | CASSRQGPQPQHF | TGTGCCAGCAGCCGACAGGGACCCCAGCCCCAGCATTTT
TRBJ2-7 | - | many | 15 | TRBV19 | CASSPGVRGDYEQYF | TGTGCCAGTAGCCCAGGCGTCCGCGGGGACTACGAGCAGTACTTC
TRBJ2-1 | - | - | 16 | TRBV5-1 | CASSSEGNHRFSEQFF | TGCGCCAGCAGCTCCGAAGGAAACCACAGATTTTCGGAGCAGTTCTTC
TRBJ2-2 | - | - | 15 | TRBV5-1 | CASSLLASETGELFF | TGCGCCAGCAGCTTGCTGGCTAGCGAGACCGGGGAGCTGTTTTTT